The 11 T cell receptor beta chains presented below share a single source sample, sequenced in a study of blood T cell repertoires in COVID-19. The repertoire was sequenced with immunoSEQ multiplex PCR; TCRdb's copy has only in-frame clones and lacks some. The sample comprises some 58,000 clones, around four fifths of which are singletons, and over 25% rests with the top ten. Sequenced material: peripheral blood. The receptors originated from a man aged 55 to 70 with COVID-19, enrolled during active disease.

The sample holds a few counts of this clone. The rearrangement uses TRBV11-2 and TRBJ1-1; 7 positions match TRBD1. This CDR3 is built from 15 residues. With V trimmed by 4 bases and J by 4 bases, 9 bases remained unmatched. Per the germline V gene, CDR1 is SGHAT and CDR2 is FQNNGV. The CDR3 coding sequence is TGTGCCAGCAGCTCCTTGACAGGGAAGACCACTGAAGCTTTCTTT. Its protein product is CASSSLTGKTTEAFF.

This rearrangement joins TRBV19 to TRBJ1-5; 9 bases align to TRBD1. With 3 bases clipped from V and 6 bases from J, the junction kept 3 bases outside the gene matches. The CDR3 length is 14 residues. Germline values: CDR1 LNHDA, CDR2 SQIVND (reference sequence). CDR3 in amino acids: CASSMGTGTQPQHF. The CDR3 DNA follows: TGTGCCAGTAGTATGGGGACAGGGACTCAGCCCCAGCATTTT.

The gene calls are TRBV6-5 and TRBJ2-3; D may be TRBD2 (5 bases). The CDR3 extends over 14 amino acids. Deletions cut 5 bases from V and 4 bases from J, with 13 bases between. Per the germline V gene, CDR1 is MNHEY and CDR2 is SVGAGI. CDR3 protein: CASSQRVGADTQYF. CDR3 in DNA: TGTGCCAGCAGTCAAAGGGTCGGGGCAGATACGCAGTATTTT.

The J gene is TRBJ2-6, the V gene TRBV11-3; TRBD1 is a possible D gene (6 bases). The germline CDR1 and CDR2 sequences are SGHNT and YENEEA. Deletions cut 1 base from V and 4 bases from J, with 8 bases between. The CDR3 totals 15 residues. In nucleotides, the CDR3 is TGTGCCAGCAGCTTAGGGGGGACAGGGGCCAACGTCCTGACTTTC. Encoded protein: CASSLGGTGANVLTF.

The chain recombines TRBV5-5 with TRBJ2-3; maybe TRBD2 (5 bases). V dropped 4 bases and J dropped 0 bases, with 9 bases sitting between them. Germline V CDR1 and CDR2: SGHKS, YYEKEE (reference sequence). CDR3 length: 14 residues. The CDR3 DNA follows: TGTGCCAGCAGCCTTACTAGGAGCACAGATACGCAGTATTTT. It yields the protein CASSLTRSTDTQYF.

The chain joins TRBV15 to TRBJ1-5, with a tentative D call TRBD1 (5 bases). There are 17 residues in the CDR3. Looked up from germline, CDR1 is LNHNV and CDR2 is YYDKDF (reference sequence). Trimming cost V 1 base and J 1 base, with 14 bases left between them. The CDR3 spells CATSRVGRPGSNQPQHF. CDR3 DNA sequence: TGTGCCACCAGCAGAGTGGGCAGACCAGGGAGCAATCAGCCCCAGCATTTT.

Here the CDR3 reads CASSFGLAASYNEQFF. The CDR3 nucleotides are TGTGCCAGCAGCTTTGGCCTAGCGGCGTCCTACAATGAGCAGTTCTTC. The rearrangement uses TRBV5-4 and TRBJ2-1, with 7 bases identical to TRBD2. This CDR3 is built from 16 residues. After removal of 2 bases from V and 1 base from J, the junction contained 6 bases not matched to a gene. Germline V gene lookup returns CDR1 SGHNT and CDR2 YYREEE (reference sequence).

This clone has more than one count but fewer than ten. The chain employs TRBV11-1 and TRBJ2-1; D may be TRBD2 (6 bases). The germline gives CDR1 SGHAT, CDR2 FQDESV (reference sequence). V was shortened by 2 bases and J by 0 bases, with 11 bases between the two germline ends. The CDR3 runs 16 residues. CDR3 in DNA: TGTGCCAGCAGCTTACTGGCGGGGAGCTCCTACAATGAGCAGTTCTTC. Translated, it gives CASSLLAGSSYNEQFF.

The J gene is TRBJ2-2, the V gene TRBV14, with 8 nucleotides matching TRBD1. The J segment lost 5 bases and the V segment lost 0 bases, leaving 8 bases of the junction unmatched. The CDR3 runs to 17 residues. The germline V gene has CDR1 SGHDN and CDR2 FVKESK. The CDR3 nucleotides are TGTGCCAGCAGCCAAGATCTTCAGGGGGCAGGTACCGGGGAGCTGTTTTTT. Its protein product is CASSQDLQGAGTGELFF.

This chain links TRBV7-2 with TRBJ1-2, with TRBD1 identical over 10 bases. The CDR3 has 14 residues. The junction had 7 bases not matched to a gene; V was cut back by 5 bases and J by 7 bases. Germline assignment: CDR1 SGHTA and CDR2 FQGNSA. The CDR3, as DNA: TGTGCCAGCAGCCCGGGACAGGGGAATCGTGGCTACACCTTC. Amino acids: CASSPGQGNRGYTF.

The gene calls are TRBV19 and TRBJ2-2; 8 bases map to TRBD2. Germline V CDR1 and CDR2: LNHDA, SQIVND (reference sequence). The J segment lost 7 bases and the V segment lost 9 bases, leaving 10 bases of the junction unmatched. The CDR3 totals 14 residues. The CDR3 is CASQSGRTVGELFF. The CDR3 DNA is TGTGCCAGCCAAAGCGGGAGAACGGTCGGGGAGCTGTTTTTT.